These 13 T cell receptor beta chains originate from one sample sequenced in a study of STAT5B mutations in CD4+ large granular lymphocyte leukemia. Sequencing used immunoSEQ multiplex PCR; TCRdb keeps in-frame clones, though not all of them. Altogether approximately 35,000 clones are present, roughly 65% being singletons, with the ten largest covering around 2%. Specimen: CD4+ T cells from blood buffy coats. The receptors were sampled from a human donor in good health.

This clone was seen only a few times. The chain uses TRBV4-2 and TRBJ1-4; no clear D. The CDR3 contains 12 residues. CDR1 is LGHNA and CDR2 is YNFKEQ in the germline V gene. Trimming removed 6 bases from V and 11 bases from J, with 13 bases in between. CDR3 sequence reads: CASSPTEGKLFF. CDR3 nucleotides: TGTGCCAGCAGTCCGACCGAAGGTAAACTGTTTTTT.

The J gene is TRBJ2-7, the V gene TRBV9; D perhaps matches TRBD1 (5 bases). Trimming stripped 0 bases from V and 2 bases from J, with 9 bases between. The CDR3 length is 14 residues. CDR1 is SGDLS, CDR2 YYNGEE, per germline. The CDR3 reads CASSVDPGTYEQYF. The CDR3 nucleotides read TGTGCCAGCAGCGTAGACCCAGGGACCTACGAGCAGTACTTC.

The V call is TRBV10-3, the J call TRBJ1-3, with 7 positions matching TRBD1. The CDR3 extends over 14 amino acids. V shed 8 bases and J 0 bases; nucleotides not matched to a gene: 4. The germline V gene encodes CDR1 ENHRY and CDR2 SYGVKD. The CDR3 spells CAIGTAGSGNTIYF. In nucleotides, the CDR3 is TGTGCCATCGGGACAGCTGGCTCTGGAAACACCATATATTTT.

The V call is TRBV10-3, the J call TRBJ1-1; D uncertain. Germline CDR1 is ENHRY and CDR2 is SYGVKD. V was shortened by 4 bases and J by 4 bases, with 10 bases between the two germline ends. This CDR3 has 13 residues. The CDR3 DNA reads TGTGCCATCAGTGTAGGGAGGAGCACTGAAGCTTTCTTT. Amino acids: CAISVGRSTEAFF.

This chain uses TRBV7-9 with TRBJ2-7; 9 bases fit TRBD1. Trimming cost V 1 base and J 0 bases; bases outside gene matches: 7. Germline assignment: CDR1 SEHNR and CDR2 FQNEAQ (reference sequence). There are 17 residues in the CDR3. DNA of the CDR3: TGTGCCAGCAGCTTAGGGGTGGGGGACAGGGTCTCCTACGAGCAGTACTTC. Translated: CASSLGVGDRVSYEQYF.

The CDR3: CASSLGWGGPGSYNEQFF. The DNA for the CDR3 is TGTGCCAGCAGCTTAGGGTGGGGAGGGCCAGGCTCCTACAATGAGCAGTTCTTC. The chain employs TRBV7-2 and TRBJ2-1; 7 nucleotides match TRBD2. J gave up 0 bases and V 1 base, and 9 bases lay outside the gene matches. The CDR3 is made up of 18 amino acids. Germline CDR1 reads SGHTA; CDR2 reads FQGNSA.

This clone turned up a few times. This chain's CDR3 is CASSKALGRHSYEQYF. In DNA form, the CDR3 reads TGTGCCAGCAGCAAAGCGCTTGGGCGGCACTCCTACGAGCAGTACTTC. The chain links TRBV21-1 to TRBJ2-7. TRBV21-1 is recorded as a pseudogene. There are 16 residues in the CDR3.

This chain uses TRBV5-1 with TRBJ2-3; D is undetermined. The V gene lost 0 bases and the J gene lost 4 bases, with 12 bases spanning the gap. The germline V gene has CDR1 SGHRS and CDR2 YFSETQ. CDR3 length: 15 amino acids. CDR3 coding DNA: TGCGCCAGCAGCTTGGCCGGGCAGCCACCAGATACGCAGTATTTT. Its translation is CASSLAGQPPDTQYF. Full variable domain (outside the CDR3, taken from reference TRBV5-1 and TRBJ2-3): KAGVTQTPRYLIKTRGQQVTLSCSPISGHRSVSWYQQTPGQGLQFLFEYFSETQRNKGNFPGRFSGRQFSNSRSEMNVSTLELGDSALYLCASSLAGQPPDTQYFGPGTRLTVL.

The chain employs TRBV4-2 and TRBJ1-6, with D perhaps matching TRBD1 (6 bases). V lost 1 base and J 3 bases, leaving 13 bases between the germline ends. CDR1 is LGHNA, CDR2 YNFKEQ, per germline. This CDR3 has 17 amino acids. The CDR3 is CASSQVGSGVYNSPLHF. DNA of the CDR3: TGTGCCAGCAGCCAAGTCGGATCAGGGGTCTATAATTCACCCCTCCACTTT.

The chain has TRBV6-6 and TRBJ1-1, with a tentative D call TRBD1 (6 bases). This CDR3 contains 16 residues. Trimming left V 5 bases short and J 2 bases short, with 18 bases between. Per germline, CDR1 MNHNY and CDR2 SVGAGI (reference sequence). Written as DNA, the CDR3 is TGTGCCAGCAGTCATCCCGGTGGGGGGCCCAACACTGAAGCTTTCTTT. Residues: CASSHPGGGPNTEAFF.

The chain carries TRBV30 and TRBJ2-6; the D gene is possibly TRBD1 (5 bases). Germline CDR1 is GTSNPN and CDR2 is SVGIG (reference sequence). Between the trimmed V and J ends, which lost 3 bases and 4 bases, there was a span of 7 bases. The CDR3 spans 13 residues. CDR3 nucleotides: TGTGCCTGGAGAGGGGCAGGGGCCAACGTCCTGACTTTC. Residues: CAWRGAGANVLTF.

The V call is TRBV5-1, the J call TRBJ2-7, with 8 bases aligning to TRBD2. Germline CDR1 reads SGHRS; CDR2 reads YFSETQ. The CDR3 is made up of 15 amino acids. Trimming at V came to 4 bases and at J to 3 bases, leaving 9 bases not matched to a gene. The CDR3: CASSRDIAGLYEQYF. As DNA, the CDR3 is TGCGCCAGCAGCCGGGACATAGCGGGGCTCTACGAGCAGTACTTC.

This clone showed up just a few times. This chain joins TRBV4-3 and TRBJ2-1; D may be TRBD2 (7 bases). There are 15 residues in the CDR3. The V gene's germline CDR1 is LGHNA and CDR2 YSLEER. The V end was cut by 4 bases, the J end by 9 bases, with 19 bases between. The CDR3 sequence is CASSPQGTWGGEQFF. CDR3 DNA sequence: TGCGCCAGCAGCCCCCAGGGGACTTGGGGGGGTGAGCAGTTCTTC.